Sequencing of this TCR beta chain was carried out in a study of cytomegalovirus exposure and HLA in healthy donors. Study as a whole: An earlier analysis identified 117 million unique TCR beta sequences in some 180 million T cells.

Study-level findings and limits: Prior analysis indicated that the majority of TCR beta V segments exhibited productivity approximately 87% or approximately 30% of the time. TCR beta sequences numbering some 17,000 were associated with HLA alleles at 0.05 false discovery rate in a later analysis. Only CMV serostatus was available as immune exposure information.

Comments on this clone: Its antigen remains unidentified. Additional DNA sequences in this sample encode the identical CDR3.

13 Jbeta primers and 60 Vbeta primers were used for the PCR. Some clones are missing from TCRdb's copy, which holds only in-frame ones; the method was immunoSEQ multiplex PCR. The table lists 60,000 to 85,000 clones, more than 75% of them singletons. The TCR sequence derives from a man aged 35 to 55 in good health and CMV-seronegative. The source material was PBMCs.

CDR3 coding DNA: TGTGCCAGCAGTTTATCAGGGGCCAACTATGGCTACACCTTC. This sequence encodes CASSLSGANYGYTF. The chain uses TRBV27 and TRBJ1-2; weak D call: TRBD1 (5 bases). The CDR3 is 14 amino acids. Trimming shortened V by 0 bases and J by 2 bases, and 7 bases separated the two germline ends. From germline, CDR1 is MNHEY and CDR2 SMNVEV (reference sequence).